This T cell receptor (beta chain) came from a study of T cells in Graves' hyperthyroidism and ophthalmopathy. RNA transcripts gave rise to amplified TCR beta CDR3 regions. HTBI primers were the set used in a first-round RT-PCR of the TCR CDR3. From the multiplex PCR reads, TCRdb called clonotypes with MiXCR, one entry per CDR3 protein. The repertoire holds hundreds of thousands of distinct CDR3 sequences, with 45% as singletons. The CDR3 has 15 amino acids. Trimming removed 4 bases from V and 6 bases from J; junction bases left unmatched: 8. Germline loops: CDR1 SGHNT, CDR2 YYREEE (reference sequence). This clonotype was detected only a few times.

This clonotype was sampled from an adult man with Graves' disease, either hyperthyroidism or ophthalmopathy (not recorded which). The sequenced material came from peripheral blood or thyroid tissue (not recorded which). V and J are TRBV5-4 and TRBJ2-7; 12 bases match TRBD1. The CDR3, as DNA: TGTGCCAGCAGCGGGGACAGGGGGCGGTTGGGCGAGCAGTACTTC. Protein sequence: CASSGDRGRLGEQYF.